This passage covers 24 T cell receptor beta chains from one sample sequenced in a study of cytomegalovirus exposure and HLA in healthy donors. The PCR was carried out with 60 Vbeta primers and 13 Jbeta primers. Assay used: immunoSEQ multiplex PCR; TCRdb lists only in-frame clones, some missing. The sample records a few hundred thousand clones, about 70% being singletons. The sequencing input was PBMCs. These receptors were collected from a woman aged 25 to 39 in good health and CMV-seronegative.

The V and J genes are TRBV5-1 and TRBJ2-3; TRBD2 matches at 13 bases. Germline V gene lookup returns CDR1 SGHRS and CDR2 YFSETQ. The CDR3 length is 18 residues. V lost 0 bases to trimming and J lost 8 bases; unmatched junction nucleotides: 12. The CDR3 protein is CASSLERLAGGPGATQYF. CDR3 bases: TGCGCCAGCAGCTTGGAGCGACTAGCGGGGGGACCGGGCGCTACGCAGTATTTT.

The V call is TRBV7-6, the J call TRBJ1-1, with 12 bases aligning to TRBD1. There are 17 residues in the CDR3. With 2 bases clipped from V and 7 bases from J, the junction kept 11 bases outside the gene matches. Per the germline V gene, CDR1 is SGHVS and CDR2 is FNYEAQ. The CDR3 DNA sequence: TGTGCCAGCAGCTTATACCAGGGGACAGGGGGCACCAATGAAGCTTTCTTT. Its translation is CASSLYQGTGGTNEAFF.

For this clone: Within the sample, other DNA sequences also encode this same CDR3. The chain joins TRBV2 to TRBJ1-6; D not resolved. This CDR3 has 17 residues. Germline V lookup: CDR1 SNHLY, CDR2 FYNNEI. Trimming left V 3 bases short and J 0 bases short, with 12 bases between. The CDR3 coding sequence is TGTGCCAGCAGTGATTTCGGGGAACTCTCCTATAATTCACCCCTCCACTTT. Protein: CASSDFGELSYNSPLHF.

In regard to this clone: Other DNA sequences in this sample translate to the same CDR3. This sequence joins TRBV6-1 and TRBJ2-3; the D gene is possibly TRBD2 (7 bases). Trimming cost V 4 bases and J 4 bases, with 18 bases left between them. The CDR3 totals 16 residues. Per the germline V gene, CDR1 is MNHNS and CDR2 is SASEGT. This chain's CDR3 is CASSALAGGPSDTQYF. CDR3 in DNA: TGTGCCAGCAGTGCGCTCGCCGGGGGGCCATCAGATACGCAGTATTTT.

The chain recombines TRBV19 with TRBJ1-1, with D tentatively TRBD1 (5 bases). V was trimmed by 7 bases and J by 7 bases, leaving 19 bases between them. The CDR3 has 14 residues. Germline V gene sequence: CDR1 LNHDA, CDR2 SQIVND (reference sequence). In DNA form, the CDR3 reads TGTGCCAGTAAGGGCCTGGGAGGGACCGGTGAAGCTTTCTTT. Translation: CASKGLGGTGEAFF.

The V and J genes are TRBV5-1 and TRBJ2-1, with 9 bases that match TRBD2. This CDR3 has 16 amino acids. V lost 4 bases and J lost 4; bases outside the gene matches: 9. Germline values: CDR1 SGHRS, CDR2 YFSETQ. CDR3 DNA: TGCGCCAGCAGCCCCGATCGTGCGGGAGGGTACAATGAGCAGTTCTTC. It translates to CASSPDRAGGYNEQFF.

The V and J genes are TRBV9 and TRBJ2-3; 7 positions agree with TRBD2. Germline lookup yields CDR1 SGDLS and CDR2 YYNGEE. Trimming took 3 bases from V and 2 from J; bases not matched to a gene: 9. The CDR3 covers 16 residues. This chain's CDR3 is CASSEGLNGDTDTQYF. CDR3 DNA: TGTGCCAGCAGCGAGGGACTAAACGGAGACACAGATACGCAGTATTTT. Based on the CDR3 plus reference TRBV9 and TRBJ2-3, the full variable domain is DSGVTQTPKHLITATGQRVTLRCSPRSGDLSVYWYQQSLDQGLQFLIQYYNGEERAKGNILERFSAQQFPDLHSELNLSSLELGDSALYFCASSEGLNGDTDTQYFGPGTRLTVL.

The chain has TRBV11-2 and TRBJ1-1; TRBD1 matches at 9 bases. Trimming cost V 5 bases and J 0 bases; bases outside gene matches: 7. Germline CDR1 is SGHAT and CDR2 is FQNNGV. There are 16 residues in the CDR3. This chain's CDR3 is CASSITGGFLNTEAFF. In DNA, the CDR3 is TGTGCCAGCAGCATAACAGGGGGCTTCCTGAACACTGAAGCTTTCTTT.

V gene TRBV5-1 combines with J gene TRBJ1-3, with D possibly matching TRBD1 (5 bases). Germline V gene lookup returns CDR1 SGHRS and CDR2 YFSETQ. There are 16 residues in the CDR3. The V gene lost 4 bases and the J gene lost 0 bases, with 14 bases spanning the gap. The CDR3 here is CASSRAGVRSGNTIYF. The CDR3 region has the DNA TGCGCCAGCAGCCGAGCGGGGGTTCGCTCTGGAAACACCATATATTTT.

The chain is built from TRBV30 and TRBJ2-7, with 10 bases identical to TRBD1. Germline trimming cut 1 base from V and 3 bases from J; bases unmatched to any gene: 3. The CDR3 contains 14 residues. Germline CDR1 is GTSNPN and CDR2 is SVGIG (reference sequence). CDR3 sequence reads: CAWSEWTGGYEQYF. CDR3 sequence (DNA): TGTGCCTGGAGTGAATGGACAGGGGGCTACGAGCAGTACTTC.

V is TRBV5-6 and J is TRBJ1-5; D is ambiguous. The CDR3 consists of 14 residues. Trimming removed 2 bases from V and 6 bases from J, with 12 bases in between. Germline V lookup: CDR1 SGHDT, CDR2 YYEEEE. CDR3 in amino acids: CASSFRSPGQPQHF. Here the CDR3 DNA reads TGTGCCAGCAGCTTCCGGAGCCCGGGTCAGCCCCAGCATTTT. Combining the CDR3 with reference TRBV5-6 and TRBJ1-5 gives the whole variable domain DAGVTQSPTHLIKTRGQQVTLRCSPKSGHDTVSWYQQALGQGPQFIFQYYEEEERQRGNFPDRFSGHQFPNYSSELNVNALLLGDSALYLCASSFRSPGQPQHFGDGTRLSIL.

This CDR3 reads CAWSVQGLNEKLFF. The CDR3 nucleotides read TGTGCCTGGAGTGTACAGGGATTGAATGAAAAACTGTTTTTT. This rearrangement joins TRBV30 to TRBJ1-4, with TRBD1 as a possible D gene (6 bases). Trimming cost V 0 bases and J 5 bases, with 10 bases left between them. Germline V gives CDR1 GTSNPN, CDR2 SVGIG (reference sequence). This CDR3 spans 14 amino acids.

The chain links TRBV11-3 to TRBJ1-1, with D hard to call. Germline loops: CDR1 SGHNT, CDR2 YENEEA. V shed 1 base and J shed 8 bases, with 5 bases lying between them. The CDR3 sequence is 11 residues long. DNA of the CDR3: TGTGCCAGCAGCTTAGGAGGGGAAGCTTTCTTT. The encoded protein is CASSLGGEAFF.

The genes are TRBV7-9 and TRBJ2-7, with TRBD2 matching over 13 bases. The CDR3 runs 17 residues. J was trimmed by 3 bases and V by 4 bases; bases with no gene match: 9. The germline gives CDR1 SEHNR, CDR2 FQNEAQ (reference sequence). The CDR3 is CASSSSGGLAGNYEQYF. In DNA form, the CDR3 reads TGTGCCAGCAGCTCCTCGGGGGGACTAGCGGGAAACTACGAGCAGTACTTC.

This rearrangement joins TRBV5-1 to TRBJ2-1; TRBD2 aligns across 12 bases. Trimming took 6 bases from V and 10 from J; bases not matched to a gene: 11. The CDR3 has 15 residues. CDR1 and CDR2 (germline): SGHRS, YFSETQ. Written as DNA, the CDR3 is TGCGCCAGCACTTCTAGCGGGAGGGAAACCCCGGAGCAGTTCTTC. Protein product: CASTSSGRETPEQFF.

V is TRBV6-4 and J is TRBJ1-1; D gene uncertain. Trimming took 7 bases from V and 1 from J, leaving 19 bases between them. Germline CDR1 reads MRHNA; CDR2 reads SNTAGT. The length of the CDR3 is 16 residues. CDR3 DNA sequence: TGTGCCAGCATCATCCCGGGAAGATCCGAGAACACTGAAGCTTTCTTT. Amino acid sequence: CASIIPGRSENTEAFF.

This clone was counted a few times. The chain uses TRBV4-1 and TRBJ2-1; D uncertain. The V end was cut by 0 bases, the J end by 0 bases, with 15 bases between. This CDR3 has 18 residues. Per germline, CDR1 MGHRA and CDR2 YSYEKL. CDR3 sequence (DNA): TGCGCCAGCAGCCAAGATCCGTCAGGTACGAGCTCCTACAATGAGCAGTTCTTC. This gives the protein CASSQDPSGTSSYNEQFF.

Only a few counts were recorded for this clone. The chain combines TRBV9 with TRBJ1-1; a possible D gene is TRBD1 (5 bases). V gave up 1 base and J gave up 4 bases, with 14 bases separating them. Germline CDR1 and CDR2: SGDLS and YYNGEE. CDR3 size: 15 residues. This CDR3 is CASSVSTGEVTEAFF. The CDR3 DNA reads TGTGCCAGCAGCGTAAGTACAGGAGAGGTCACTGAAGCTTTCTTT.

The rearrangement joins TRBV7-9 to TRBJ2-2; D is unclear. CDR1 and CDR2 (germline): SEHNR, FQNEAQ (reference sequence). The CDR3 covers 14 residues. V was shortened by 2 bases and J by 0 bases, with 4 bases between the two germline ends. CDR3 DNA: TGTGCCAGCAGCTTAAATACGAACACCGGGGAGCTGTTTTTT. Its protein is CASSLNTNTGELFF.

The V gene is TRBV19, the J gene TRBJ2-1, with a weak D call TRBD2 (6 bases). Trimming pared 4 bases from V and 6 bases from J, leaving 10 bases between. CDR1 LNHDA and CDR2 SQIVND come from the germline V gene (reference sequence). There are 13 residues in the CDR3. The CDR3 region is CASSRPGLNEQFF. DNA of the CDR3: TGTGCCAGTAGTAGACCGGGACTCAATGAGCAGTTCTTC. The variable domain in full, with the rest retrieved from reference TRBV19 and TRBJ2-1, is DGGITQSPKYLFRKEGQNVTLSCEQNLNHDAMYWYRQDPGQGLRLIYYSQIVNDFQKGDIAEGYSVSREKKESFPLTVTSAQKNPTAFYLCASSRPGLNEQFFGPGTRLTVL.

The chain carries TRBV11-2 and TRBJ1-3, with D unresolved. In germline, CDR1 is SGHAT, CDR2 FQNNGV. With 2 bases removed from V and 4 bases from J, the gap between germline ends came to 15 bases. This CDR3 is built from 16 residues. CDR3 DNA sequence: TGTGCCAGCAGCTTAACCGGGAGTAAGGGAGGAAACACCATATATTTT. Its translation is CASSLTGSKGGNTIYF.

The chain employs TRBV11-2 and TRBJ2-3; D not resolved. Germline values: CDR1 SGHAT, CDR2 FQNNGV. Trimming took 4 bases from V and 2 from J, leaving 4 bases between them. The length of the CDR3 is 12 residues. The CDR3 protein is CASSSFTDTQYF. CDR3 nucleotides: TGTGCCAGCAGCTCATTCACAGATACGCAGTATTTT.

This clone was seen once. V gene TRBV11-2 combines with J gene TRBJ2-1, with 9 positions matching TRBD2. The junction had 4 bases not matched to a gene; V was cut back by 5 bases and J by 5 bases. The CDR3 consists of 14 residues. Germline V CDR1 and CDR2: SGHAT, FQNNGV. CDR3 sequence: CASSSSGGHNEQFF. CDR3 DNA: TGTGCCAGCAGCAGTAGCGGGGGACACAATGAGCAGTTCTTC. The full variable domain, its missing parts supplied by reference TRBV11-2 and TRBJ2-1, is EAGVAQSPRYKIIEKRQSVAFWCNPISGHATLYWYQQILGQGPKLLIQFQNNGVVDDSQLPKDRFSAERLKGVDSTLKIQPAKLEDSAVYLCASSSSGGHNEQFFGPGTRLTVL.

This chain links TRBV5-8 with TRBJ1-1; D gene ambiguous. Germline V lookup: CDR1 SGHTS, CDR2 YDEGEE. The V gene lost 0 bases and the J gene lost 11 bases, with 11 bases spanning the gap. CDR3 length equals 12 residues. Here the CDR3 DNA reads TGTGCCAGCAGCTTGGCGAGAGTTGAGGCTTTCTTT. It translates to CASSLARVEAFF.